The clone carrying this T cell receptor beta chain was picked up a small number of times. The CDR3 covers 13 residues. Germline CDR1 reads SGHRS; CDR2 reads YFSETQ. The V end was cut by 3 bases, the J end by 0 bases, with 6 bases between. Profiled with immunoSEQ multiplex PCR; TCRdb holds only in-frame clones, not every one. This table holds 210,000 or so clones, about nine tenths found once. These data belong to a study of blood T cell repertoires in COVID-19. Study summary: Sample material is recorded as cDNA or gDNA derived from T cells, B-cell-depleted T cells, or PBMCs.

This rearrangement joins TRBV5-1 to TRBJ1-1; D is ambiguous. The clonotype comes from a man in his forties with acute or convalescent COVID-19. Sequencing was done on a sample of peripheral blood. CDR3 sequence reads: CASSSTLNTEAFF. DNA for the CDR3: TGCGCCAGCAGCTCCACTTTGAACACTGAAGCTTTCTTT.